This T cell receptor (beta chain) was sequenced in a study of T cells after yellow fever vaccination. Study-level information: Each low-cell-number fraction was prepared by means of SMART-Seq v4 Ultra Low Input.

With 0 bases removed from V and 6 bases from J, the gap between germline ends came to 18 bases. This CDR3 is built from 16 residues. Per the germline V gene, CDR1 is MNHEY and CDR2 is SVGEGT. Findings of the study overall: Among all clonotypes, a small share was observed in both CD4 and CD8 compartments. Highly abundant clonotypes carried over from the bulk population could end up in FACS-sorted repertoires as contaminants.

Turning to this clonotype: Its antigen is still unknown.

The TCR cDNA carried a universal primer site and UMIs from 5'RACE template switching. TCRdb itself ran the 5' RACE reads through MiXCR, one entry per CDR3 protein. The sample records about 63,000 distinct CDR3 sequences, around 7.4% being singletons. This specimen was CD8+ T cells sorted from PBMCs, taken 15 days after the yellow fever booster vaccination. The chain couples TRBV6-2 or TRBV6-3 to TRBJ2-7; D perhaps matches TRBD2 (5 bases). The sequence was obtained from a man in his thirties or forties who received the YFV17D yellow fever vaccine. Here the CDR3 reads CASSYSSPGTVGEQYF. The CDR3 bases are TGTGCCAGCAGTTACTCGAGTCCGGGAACAGTAGGCGAGCAGTACTTC.